The clone carrying this T cell receptor (beta chain) was counted only a few times. The target antigen is unknown. The record originates from a study of T cells after yellow fever vaccination. Study-level findings and limits: The CD4 compartment and the CD8 compartment contained a small share of clonotypes in common. The study re-detected most primary-vaccination clones after the booster (96% CD4, around 89% CD8). Abundant bulk-derived clonotypes could contaminate FACS-sorted repertoires.

This CDR3 is built from 19 residues. Germline V gene data show CDR1 as KGHSH and CDR2 as LQKENI. Trimming removed 1 base from V and 0 bases from J; junction bases left unmatched: 9. By 5'RACE template switching, TCR cDNA was produced, with a universal primer site and UMIs added in the process. TCRdb recomputed calls from the 5' RACE reads with MiXCR, one row per CDR3 protein. Of 360,000 or so distinct CDR3 sequences listed, around a tenth are singletons. The sample in question was PBMCs, obtained on the day of the first yellow fever vaccination. The chain recombines TRBV18 with TRBJ2-3; TRBD2 aligns across 11 bases. This clonotype was obtained from a man aged 18-30 years who received the YFV17D yellow fever vaccine. Here the CDR3 reads CASSPLLAGGRTSTDTQYF. The CDR3 DNA sequence: TGTGCCAGCTCACCACTCCTAGCGGGGGGCCGAACTAGCACAGATACGCAGTATTTT.